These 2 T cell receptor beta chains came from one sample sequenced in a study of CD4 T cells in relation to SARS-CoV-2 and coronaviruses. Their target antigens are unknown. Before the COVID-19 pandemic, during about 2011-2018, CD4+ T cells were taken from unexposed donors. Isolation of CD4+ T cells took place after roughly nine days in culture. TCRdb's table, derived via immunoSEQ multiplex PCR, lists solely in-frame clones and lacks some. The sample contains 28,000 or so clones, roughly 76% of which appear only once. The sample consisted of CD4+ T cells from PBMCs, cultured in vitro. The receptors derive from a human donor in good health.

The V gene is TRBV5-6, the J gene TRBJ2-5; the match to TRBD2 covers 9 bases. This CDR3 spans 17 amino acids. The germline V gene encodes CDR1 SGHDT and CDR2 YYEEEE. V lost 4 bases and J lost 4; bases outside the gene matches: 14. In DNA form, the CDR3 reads TGTGCCAGCAGCCCAGACCGGCGGGGGGGCGTGGGAGAGACCCAGTACTTC. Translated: CASSPDRRGGVGETQYF.

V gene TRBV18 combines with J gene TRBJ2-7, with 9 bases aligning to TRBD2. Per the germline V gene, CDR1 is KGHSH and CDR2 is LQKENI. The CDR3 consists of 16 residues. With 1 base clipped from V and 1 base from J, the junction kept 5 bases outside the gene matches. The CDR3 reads CASSPQASGASYEQYF. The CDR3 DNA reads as TGTGCCAGCTCACCACAGGCTAGCGGGGCTTCCTACGAGCAGTACTTC.